These 32 T cell receptor beta chains share one sample of origin, sequenced in a study of CD8+ T cells in alopecia areata (dated by TCRdb to between 2017 and 2018). Libraries were constructed by the immunoSEQ multiplex PCR assay. RNA was extracted from all samples and reverse transcribed into cDNA, which served as template for TCR sequencing. The table was pulled from immuneACCESS by TCRdb, which kept in-frame rearrangements only. Such tables lose some clones; where checked, under half of the loss comes from unresolved V genes, and the rest has no known cause. For this sample there are under 150,000 clones; roughly three fifths appear just once. The ten largest clones capture 3% to 4% of the sample. Explained via the paper, the time point label denotes: 24 weeks on oral tofacitinib. Read against the paper, the sample's treatment or condition label means: oral pan-JAK inhibitor, 5-10 mg twice daily.

Sequencing was performed on CD4+ T cells sorted from blood, taken at week 24, from a patient treated with tofacitinib. The receptors stem from a human donor with alopecia areata.

V usage is TRBV6-5 and J usage is TRBJ2-7, with D perhaps matching TRBD1 or TRBD2 (5 bases each). In germline, CDR1 is MNHEY, CDR2 SVGAGI. CDR3 size: 13 residues. Trimming cost V 2 bases and J 9 bases, with 14 bases left between them. DNA for the CDR3: TGTGCCAGCAGTTACAGGGACCTTACGTCGCAGTACTTC. The encoded protein is CASSYRDLTSQYF.

In this sample, this clone turned up a few times. V and J are TRBV18 and TRBJ1-6; no clear D gene. This CDR3 has 14 residues. V was shortened by 6 bases and J by 5 bases, with 11 bases between the two germline ends. Looked up from germline, CDR1 is KGHSH and CDR2 is LQKENI. The CDR3 is CASSTRGDNSPLHF. CDR3 nucleotide sequence: TGTGCCAGCTCTACGCGGGGTGATAATTCACCCCTCCACTTT.

The CDR3 DNA sequence: TGTGCCAGCTCCACGGGCCCTGGAAGGTCCTACGAGCAGTACTTC. Translation gives CASSTGPGRSYEQYF. V gene TRBV6-5 combines with J gene TRBJ2-7; D not certain. Trimming removed 8 bases from V and 1 base from J, with 18 bases in between. The CDR3 runs 15 residues. Germline lookup yields CDR1 MNHEY and CDR2 SVGAGI.

This rearrangement joins TRBV5-6 to TRBJ1-4; 7 bases fit TRBD1. From germline, CDR1 is SGHDT and CDR2 YYEEEE. Trimming cost V 4 bases and J 0 bases; bases outside gene matches: 9. The length of the CDR3 is 17 residues. CDR3: CASSRWTGLATNEKLFF. CDR3 nucleotide sequence: TGTGCCAGCAGCCGATGGACAGGACTTGCAACTAATGAAAAACTGTTTTTT.

This chain uses TRBV7-2 with TRBJ2-7, with D perhaps assigned TRBD1 or TRBD2 (6 bases each). The CDR3 runs 15 residues. CDR1 is SGHTA, CDR2 FQGNSA, per germline. V was pared by 2 bases and J by 5 bases, with 16 bases between. The CDR3, as DNA: TGTGCCAGCAGCTTAAGTGGGGGGCGTAAAGACGAGCAGTACTTC. It codes for CASSLSGGRKDEQYF.

The J gene is TRBJ2-5, the V gene TRBV5-1, with D tentatively TRBD1 (5 bases). CDR1 and CDR2 from the germline V gene are SGHRS and YFSETQ. The length of the CDR3 is 14 residues. V gave up 0 bases and J gave up 4 bases, with 10 bases separating them. CDR3 bases: TGCGCCAGCAGCTTGGCAGGGATTGGAGAGACCCAGTACTTC. Its protein product is CASSLAGIGETQYF.

This clone was detected a few times. V and J are TRBV29-1 and TRBJ2-2; D ambiguous. The CDR3 covers 11 residues. V lost 6 bases and J lost 4, with 6 bases in between. CDR1 SQVTM and CDR2 ANQGSEA come from the germline V gene. This chain's CDR3 is CSVKGTGELFF. CDR3 coding DNA: TGCAGCGTCAAAGGCACCGGGGAGCTGTTTTTT.

V gene TRBV7-8 combines with J gene TRBJ2-1; D might be TRBD2 (7 bases). V was cut by 1 base and J by 8 bases, with 12 bases left in between. CDR1 and CDR2 from the germline V gene are SGHVS and FQNEAQ. The CDR3 runs to 14 residues. CDR3 loop: CASSLGWGGDEQFF. In DNA, the CDR3 is TGTGCCAGCAGCTTAGGTTGGGGGGGCGATGAGCAGTTCTTC.

This clone was observed a handful of times. V usage is TRBV7-2 and J usage is TRBJ2-5; 8 bases align to TRBD1. The V gene's germline CDR1 is SGHTA and CDR2 FQGNSA. The CDR3 spans 13 residues. V shed 4 bases, J shed 3 bases, and the junction held 1 base outside the gene matches. CDR3 loop: CASSSDREETQYF. CDR3 coding DNA: TGTGCCAGCAGCTCGGACAGGGAAGAGACCCAGTACTTC.

The rearrangement links TRBV7-9 to TRBJ1-2; 11 bases agree with TRBD1. There are 13 residues in the CDR3. V gave up 6 bases and J gave up 7 bases; unmatched junction bases: 4. Germline CDR1 reads SEHNR; CDR2 reads FQNEAQ (reference sequence). The CDR3: CASRGQGAGGYTF. The DNA for the CDR3 is TGTGCCAGCAGAGGACAGGGGGCAGGTGGCTACACCTTC.

In its sample, this clone was seen a few times. The chain is built from TRBV6-6 and TRBJ2-1, with 7 bases aligning to TRBD1. The CDR3 is 15 residues long. The trim removed 9 bases at V and 8 bases at J, leaving 16 bases unmatched. CDR1 and CDR2 (germline): MNHNY, SVGAGI (reference sequence). The CDR3 DNA is TGTGCCAGTATGCTACGAGGGGGCAGTATCGATGAGCAGTTCTTC. Translation gives CASMLRGGSIDEQFF.

The V gene is TRBV7-8, the J gene TRBJ2-4, with 9 bases matching TRBD2. J was trimmed by 6 bases and V by 1 base; bases with no gene match: 10. The CDR3 spans 17 residues. The germline V gene has CDR1 SGHVS and CDR2 FQNEAQ. CDR3 region: CASSLGGSGGSRNIQYF. CDR3 coding DNA: TGTGCCAGCAGCTTAGGCGGGAGCGGGGGGAGTCGAAACATTCAGTACTTC.

This chain uses TRBV7-9 with TRBJ1-2; 8 bases match TRBD1. V was clipped by 5 bases and J by 4 bases; unmatched bases: 3. The CDR3 has 13 amino acids. Germline V CDR1 and CDR2: SEHNR, FQNEAQ (reference sequence). For the CDR3, the DNA is TGTGCCAGCAGCCCAGGGACAGGCTATGGCTACACCTTC. Its protein product is CASSPGTGYGYTF. Full variable domain (outside the CDR3, taken from reference TRBV7-9 and TRBJ1-2): DTGVSQNPRHKITKRGQNVTFRCDPISEHNRLYWYRQTLGQGPEFLTYFQNEAQLEKSRLLSDRFSAERPKGSFSTLEIQRTEQGDSAMYLCASSPGTGYGYTFGSGTRLTVV.

This chain uses TRBV20-1 with TRBJ2-1, with 7 bases that match TRBD2. Germline V lookup: CDR1 DFQATT, CDR2 SNEGSKA (reference sequence). J lost 9 bases, V lost 6 bases, and 5 bases had no gene match. CDR3 size: 11 residues. This CDR3 is CSATGTIEQFF. The CDR3 bases are TGCAGTGCCACCGGGACTATTGAGCAGTTCTTC.

As for this clone: The identical CDR3 is also encoded by other nucleotide sequences in the sample. This chain connects TRBV7-2 to TRBJ2-5; 9 bases match TRBD2. V was clipped by 1 base and J by 1 base; unmatched bases: 4. The CDR3 has 16 amino acids. CDR1 and CDR2 (germline): SGHTA, FQGNSA. CDR3: CASSLVASGVQETQYF. The CDR3 DNA follows: TGTGCCAGCAGCTTAGTGGCTAGCGGGGTCCAAGAGACCCAGTACTTC. Drawing the rest from reference TRBV7-2 and TRBJ2-5, the complete variable domain is GAGVSQSPSNKVTEKGKDVELRCDPISGHTALYWYRQSLGQGLEFLIYFQGNSAPDKSGLPSDRFSAERTGGSVSTLTIQRTQQEDSAVYLCASSLVASGVQETQYFGPGTRLLVL.

The chain is built from TRBV25-1 and TRBJ1-1, with D unresolved. The CDR3 has 11 residues. V lost 6 bases, J lost 4 bases, and 6 bases lay in between. Germline CDR1 and CDR2: MGHDK and SYGVNS. CDR3 sequence (DNA): TGTGCCAGCAGGGGTATCACTGAAGCTTTCTTT. As protein: CASRGITEAFF.

This clone was observed a few times. V and J are TRBV25-1 and TRBJ2-2; the D is unclear. The CDR3 contains 16 residues. The V end was cut by 1 base, the J end by 0 bases, with 9 bases between. Germline V CDR1 and CDR2: MGHDK, SYGVNS. The CDR3, as DNA: TGTGCCAGCAGTGAATCGCTTTACGCGAACACCGGGGAGCTGTTTTTT. As protein: CASSESLYANTGELFF.

The chain has TRBV6-5 and TRBJ1-1; 8 bases line up with TRBD1. V shed 4 bases, J shed 4 bases, and the junction held 5 bases outside the gene matches. Germline V gene sequence: CDR1 MNHEY, CDR2 SVGAGI. This CDR3 is built from 14 residues. CDR3 residues: CASSSTRGRTEAFF. CDR3 DNA sequence: TGTGCCAGCAGTTCTACCAGGGGGCGCACTGAAGCTTTCTTT.

This chain's CDR3 is CASSQGSTSGGTDTQYF. The CDR3 nucleotides read TGCGCCAGCAGCCAAGGTTCGACTAGCGGGGGCACAGATACGCAGTATTTT. V usage is TRBV4-1 and J usage is TRBJ2-3, with 11 bases fitting TRBD2. Germline CDR1 and CDR2: MGHRA and YSYEKL. The CDR3 runs 17 residues. V was pared by 1 base and J by 1 base, with 4 bases of the junction left unmatched.

In nucleotides, the CDR3 is TGTGCCACCACCGGGACTCCGTCGGGAAATGAGCAGTTCTTC. This encodes CATTGTPSGNEQFF. This chain uses TRBV10-3 with TRBJ2-1; maybe TRBD2 (6 bases). This CDR3 has 14 amino acids. The germline V gene has CDR1 ENHRY and CDR2 SYGVKD. V was cut by 10 bases and J by 7 bases, with 20 bases left in between.

Only a few counts were recorded for this clone. J is TRBJ2-1 and V is TRBV29-1; possibly TRBD1 or TRBD2 for D (5 bases each). Trimming pared 7 bases from V and 6 bases from J, leaving 19 bases between. The germline CDR1 and CDR2 sequences are SQVTM and ANQGSEA. This CDR3 contains 14 residues. DNA of the CDR3: TGCAGCGGTTCTGGGGGACGAGGCGGCAATGAGCAGTTCTTC. Its protein is CSGSGGRGGNEQFF.

The chain has TRBV28 and TRBJ1-1; TRBD1 is a possible D gene (5 bases). Germline CDR1 and CDR2: MDHEN and SYDVKM. This CDR3 contains 14 residues. The V end was cut by 2 bases, the J end by 11 bases, with 18 bases between. DNA of the CDR3: TGTGCCAGCAGTTTAAGGGCTGAACGGGAGGGGGCTTTCTTT. This encodes CASSLRAEREGAFF.

The rearrangement joins TRBV11-1 to TRBJ2-1, with 8 bases lining up with TRBD2. The CDR3 runs 13 residues. The trim removed 6 bases at V and 8 bases at J, leaving 6 bases unmatched. Looked up from germline, CDR1 is SGHAT and CDR2 is FQDESV (reference sequence). CDR3: CASRQAGVDEQFF. In DNA, the CDR3 is TGTGCCAGCAGGCAAGCGGGGGTCGATGAGCAGTTCTTC.

In regard to this clone: The same CDR3 can be traced to other DNA sequences in this sample. The chain couples TRBV14 to TRBJ2-5; maybe TRBD1 (5 bases). The CDR3 has 13 amino acids. V was clipped by 4 bases and J by 5 bases, with 11 bases between them. Germline V CDR1 and CDR2: SGHDN, FVKESK. CDR3 sequence (DNA): TGTGCCAGCAGCCCCAGGGTGCGGGAGACCCAGTACTTC. It is translated as CASSPRVRETQYF.

This clone was counted a few times. The chain has TRBV19 and TRBJ2-1; D possibly uses TRBD1 or TRBD2 (5 bases each). Germline V gene lookup returns CDR1 LNHDA and CDR2 SQIVND (reference sequence). The CDR3 covers 16 residues. Trimming took 1 base from V and 5 from J, leaving 15 bases between them. CDR3 bases: TGTGCCAGTAGTATAGCTGACTATCAAGGGGACAATGAGCAGTTCTTC. Protein sequence: CASSIADYQGDNEQFF.

This sequence joins TRBV5-1 and TRBJ2-7; the D is unclear. The CDR3 has 11 amino acids. Looked up from germline, CDR1 is SGHRS and CDR2 is YFSETQ. Trimming shortened V by 4 bases and J by 1 base, and 3 bases separated the two germline ends. CDR3 sequence reads: CASSASYEQYF. In nucleotides, the CDR3 is TGCGCCAGCAGCGCTTCCTACGAGCAGTACTTC.

CDR3 nucleotide sequence: TGTGCCTGGAGTGGCAGCCTAAACACTGAAGCTTTCTTT. Its protein product is CAWSGSLNTEAFF. The chain carries TRBV30 and TRBJ1-1; D uncertain. V was trimmed by 1 base and J by 2 bases, leaving 8 bases between them. The CDR3 runs 13 residues. Germline CDR1 reads GTSNPN; CDR2 reads SVGIG (reference sequence).

The sample holds a few counts of this clone. The rearrangement uses TRBV2 and TRBJ1-6; D remains ambiguous. Trimming cost V 6 bases and J 10 bases, with 10 bases left between them. This CDR3 region has 12 residues. From germline, CDR1 is SNHLY and CDR2 FYNNEI. The CDR3 loop is CASRAEGSPLHF. CDR3 DNA: TGTGCCAGCAGGGCGGAAGGATCACCCCTCCACTTT.

The gene calls are TRBV7-9 and TRBJ1-2; D uncertain. V was pared by 6 bases and J by 9 bases, with 14 bases between. The CDR3 is 12 amino acids. Germline CDR1 and CDR2: SEHNR and FQNEAQ (reference sequence). CDR3 in DNA: TGTGCCAGCAGTACTAGTATGGGGAGCTACACCTTC. Protein product: CASSTSMGSYTF.

A few counts support this clone. The genes are TRBV14 and TRBJ2-3; no reliable D call. V shed 2 bases and J shed 4 bases, with 4 bases lying between them. This CDR3 region has 12 residues. Per germline, CDR1 SGHDN and CDR2 FVKESK. The CDR3 nucleotides read TGTGCCAGCAGCCAATGGGCAGATACGCAGTATTTT. Translation gives CASSQWADTQYF.

This chain uses TRBV2 with TRBJ1-6, with 9 positions matching TRBD1. The CDR3 extends over 15 amino acids. In germline, CDR1 is SNHLY, CDR2 FYNNEI. The V gene end was trimmed by 2 bases and the J gene end by 8 bases; junction bases not matched to a gene: 4. The DNA of the CDR3 is TGTGCCAGCAGTGAATTGGGGACAGGGTATTCACCCCTCCACTTT. It codes for CASSELGTGYSPLHF.

The chain uses TRBV29-1 and TRBJ1-6; a weak D match, TRBD1 (6 bases). Germline CDR1 reads SQVTM; CDR2 reads ANQGSEA. Deletions cut 6 bases from V and 6 bases from J, with 12 bases between. CDR3 length equals 13 residues. The CDR3 loop reads CSVLDSSNSPLHF. The CDR3, as DNA: TGCAGCGTCCTGGACAGTTCTAATTCACCCCTCCACTTT.